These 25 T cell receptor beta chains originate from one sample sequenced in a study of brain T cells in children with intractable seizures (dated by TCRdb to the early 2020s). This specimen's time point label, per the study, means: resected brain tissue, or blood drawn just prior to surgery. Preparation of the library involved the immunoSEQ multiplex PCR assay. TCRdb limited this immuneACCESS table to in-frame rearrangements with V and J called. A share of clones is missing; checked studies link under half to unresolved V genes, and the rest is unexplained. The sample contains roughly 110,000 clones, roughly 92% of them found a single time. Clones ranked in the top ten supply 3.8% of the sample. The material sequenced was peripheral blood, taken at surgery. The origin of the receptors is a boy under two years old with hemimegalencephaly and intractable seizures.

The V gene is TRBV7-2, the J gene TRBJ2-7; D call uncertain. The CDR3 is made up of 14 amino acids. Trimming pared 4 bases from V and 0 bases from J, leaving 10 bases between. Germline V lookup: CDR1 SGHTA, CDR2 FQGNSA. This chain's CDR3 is CASSSSLISYEQYF. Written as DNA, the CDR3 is TGTGCCAGCAGCTCCTCCCTAATCTCCTACGAGCAGTACTTC.

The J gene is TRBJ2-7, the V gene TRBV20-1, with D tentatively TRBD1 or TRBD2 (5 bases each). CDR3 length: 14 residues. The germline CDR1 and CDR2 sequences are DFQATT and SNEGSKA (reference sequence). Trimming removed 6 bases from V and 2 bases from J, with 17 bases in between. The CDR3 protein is CSASYGAGTYEQYF. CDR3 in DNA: TGCAGTGCGAGTTACGGGGCTGGGACCTACGAGCAGTACTTC.

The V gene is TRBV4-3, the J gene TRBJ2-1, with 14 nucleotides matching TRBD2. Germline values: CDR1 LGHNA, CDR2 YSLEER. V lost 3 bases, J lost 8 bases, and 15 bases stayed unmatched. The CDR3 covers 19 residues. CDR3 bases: TGCGCCAGCAGCCACTCACTGGGACTAGCGGGGGCCATCGGGGATGAGCAGTTCTTC. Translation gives CASSHSLGLAGAIGDEQFF.

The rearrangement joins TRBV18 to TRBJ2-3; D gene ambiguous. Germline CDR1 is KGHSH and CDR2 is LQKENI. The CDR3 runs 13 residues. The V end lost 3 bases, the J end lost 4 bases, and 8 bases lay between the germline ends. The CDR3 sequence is CASSPRVADTQYF. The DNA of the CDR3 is TGTGCCAGCTCACCCCGGGTCGCAGATACGCAGTATTTT.

The CDR3 DNA is TGTGCCACCAGCAGAGACGAGACTGGAAATGAGCAGTTCTTC. It encodes CATSRDETGNEQFF. This chain joins TRBV15 and TRBJ2-1; no clear D. Germline CDR1 reads LNHNV; CDR2 reads YYDKDF (reference sequence). CDR3 length equals 14 residues. The V and J ends lost 0 bases and 7 bases respectively, with 10 bases between them.

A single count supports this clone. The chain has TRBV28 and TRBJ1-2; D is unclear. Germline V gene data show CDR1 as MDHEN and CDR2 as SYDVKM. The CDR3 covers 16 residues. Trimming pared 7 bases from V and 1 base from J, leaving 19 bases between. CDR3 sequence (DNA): TGTGCCAGCACCCCTTCCTCTTGGACGGGTAACTATGGCTACACCTTC. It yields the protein CASTPSSWTGNYGYTF.

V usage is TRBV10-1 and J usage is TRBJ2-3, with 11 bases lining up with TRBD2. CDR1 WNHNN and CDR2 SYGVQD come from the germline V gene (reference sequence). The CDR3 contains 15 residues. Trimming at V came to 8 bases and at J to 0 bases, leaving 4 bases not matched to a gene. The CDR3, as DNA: TGCGCCAGCGGGACTAGCGGAGCTAGCACAGATACGCAGTATTTT. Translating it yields CASGTSGASTDTQYF.

CDR3 loop: CATQTYNEQFF. In DNA form, the CDR3 reads TGTGCCACCCAGACCTACAATGAGCAGTTCTTC. The V and J genes are TRBV5-4 and TRBJ2-1; the D is unclear. Germline V gene data show CDR1 as SGHNT and CDR2 as YYREEE (reference sequence). The CDR3 consists of 11 residues. V was pared by 9 bases and J by 2 bases, with 6 bases between.

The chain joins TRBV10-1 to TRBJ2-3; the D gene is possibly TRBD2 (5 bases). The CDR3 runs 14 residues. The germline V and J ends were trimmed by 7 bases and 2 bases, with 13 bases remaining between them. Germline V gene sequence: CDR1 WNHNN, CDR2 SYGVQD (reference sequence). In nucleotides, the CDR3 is TGCGCCAGCACGGCGGGCAAATACACAGATACGCAGTATTTT. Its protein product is CASTAGKYTDTQYF.

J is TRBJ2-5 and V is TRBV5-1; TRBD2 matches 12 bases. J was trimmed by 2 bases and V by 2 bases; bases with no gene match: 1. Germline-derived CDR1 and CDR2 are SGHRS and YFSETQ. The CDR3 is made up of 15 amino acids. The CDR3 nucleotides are TGCGCCAGCAGCTTCGGACTAGCGGGGCAAGAGACCCAGTACTTC. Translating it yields CASSFGLAGQETQYF. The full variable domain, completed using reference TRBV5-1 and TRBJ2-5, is KAGVTQTPRYLIKTRGQQVTLSCSPISGHRSVSWYQQTPGQGLQFLFEYFSETQRNKGNFPGRFSGRQFSNSRSEMNVSTLELGDSALYLCASSFGLAGQETQYFGPGTRLLVL.

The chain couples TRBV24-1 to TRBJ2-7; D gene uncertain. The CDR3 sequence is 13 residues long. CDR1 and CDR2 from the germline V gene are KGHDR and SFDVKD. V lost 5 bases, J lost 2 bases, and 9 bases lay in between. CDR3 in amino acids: CATSGSATYEQYF. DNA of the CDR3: TGTGCCACCAGTGGTTCCGCCACCTACGAGCAGTACTTC.

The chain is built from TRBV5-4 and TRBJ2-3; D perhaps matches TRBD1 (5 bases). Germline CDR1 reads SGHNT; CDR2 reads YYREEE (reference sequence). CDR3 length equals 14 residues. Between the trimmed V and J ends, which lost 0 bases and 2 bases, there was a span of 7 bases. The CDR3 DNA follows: TGTGCCAGCAGCTTGGACAGGTACACAGATACGCAGTATTTT. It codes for CASSLDRYTDTQYF.

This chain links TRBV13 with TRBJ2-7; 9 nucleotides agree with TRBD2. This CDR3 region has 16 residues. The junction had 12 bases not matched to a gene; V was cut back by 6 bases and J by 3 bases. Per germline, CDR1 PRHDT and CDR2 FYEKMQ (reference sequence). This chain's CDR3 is CASSKAGTSRSYEQYF. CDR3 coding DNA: TGTGCCAGCAGTAAGGCCGGGACTAGCAGAAGCTACGAGCAGTACTTC.

This CDR3 is CASSQPYNDEQFF. The CDR3 nucleotides read TGTGCCAGCAGCCAACCCTACAACGATGAGCAGTTCTTC. V is TRBV7-9 and J is TRBJ2-1, with D unclear. Germline V gene sequence: CDR1 SEHNR, CDR2 FQNEAQ (reference sequence). Trimming took 5 bases from V and 8 from J, leaving 13 bases between them. The CDR3 consists of 13 residues.

As DNA, the CDR3 is TGCGCCAGCAGCTTGACCGGGAGGGGCTCCTACAATGAGCAGTTCTTC. As protein: CASSLTGRGSYNEQFF. The chain carries TRBV5-1 and TRBJ2-1; TRBD2 matches at 8 bases. The CDR3 extends over 16 amino acids. The J segment lost 0 bases and the V segment lost 1 base, leaving 3 bases of the junction unmatched. CDR1 SGHRS and CDR2 YFSETQ come from the germline V gene.

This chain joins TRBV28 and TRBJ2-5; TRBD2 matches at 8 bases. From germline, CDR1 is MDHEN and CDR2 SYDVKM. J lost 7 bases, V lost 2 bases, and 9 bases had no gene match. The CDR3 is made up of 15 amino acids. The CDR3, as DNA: TGTGCCAGCAGTTTAATGGAGGGCCGGGGGGGGACCCAGTACTTC. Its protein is CASSLMEGRGGTQYF.

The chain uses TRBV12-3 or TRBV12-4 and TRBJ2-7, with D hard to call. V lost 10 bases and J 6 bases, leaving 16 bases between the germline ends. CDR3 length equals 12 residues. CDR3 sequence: CATGRVFSEQYF. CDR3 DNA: TGTGCCACCGGCCGGGTTTTTAGCGAGCAGTACTTC.

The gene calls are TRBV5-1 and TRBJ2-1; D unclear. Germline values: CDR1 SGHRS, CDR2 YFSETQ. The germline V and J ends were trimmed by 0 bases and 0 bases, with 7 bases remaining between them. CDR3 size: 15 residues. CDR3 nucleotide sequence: TGCGCCAGCAGCTTGGAGGAGAGCTCCTACAATGAGCAGTTCTTC. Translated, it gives CASSLEESSYNEQFF.

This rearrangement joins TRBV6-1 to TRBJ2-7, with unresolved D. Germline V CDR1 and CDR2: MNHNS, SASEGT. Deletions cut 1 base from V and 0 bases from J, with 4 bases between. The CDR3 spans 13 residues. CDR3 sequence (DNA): TGTGCCAGCAGTGAAGGCACCTCCTACGAGCAGTACTTC. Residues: CASSEGTSYEQYF.

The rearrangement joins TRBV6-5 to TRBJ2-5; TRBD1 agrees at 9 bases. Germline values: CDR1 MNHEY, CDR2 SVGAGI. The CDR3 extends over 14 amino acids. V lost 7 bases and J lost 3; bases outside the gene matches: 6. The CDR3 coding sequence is TGTGCCAGCATTCTTGACAGGGGGAAAGAGACCCAGTACTTC. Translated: CASILDRGKETQYF.

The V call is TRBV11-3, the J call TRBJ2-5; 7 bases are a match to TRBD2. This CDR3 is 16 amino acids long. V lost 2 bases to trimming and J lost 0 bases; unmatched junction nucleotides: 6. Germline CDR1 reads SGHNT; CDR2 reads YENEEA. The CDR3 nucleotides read TGTGCCAGCAGCTTAAGGAGTAGCGGGCACCAAGAGACCCAGTACTTC. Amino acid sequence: CASSLRSSGHQETQYF.

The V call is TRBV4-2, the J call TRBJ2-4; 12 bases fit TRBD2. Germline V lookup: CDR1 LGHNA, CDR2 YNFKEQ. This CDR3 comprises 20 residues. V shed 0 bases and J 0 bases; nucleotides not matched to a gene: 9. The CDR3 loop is CASSQDRGLAGPLAKNIQYF. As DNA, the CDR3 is TGTGCCAGCAGCCAAGATAGGGGACTAGCGGGTCCACTAGCCAAAAACATTCAGTACTTC.

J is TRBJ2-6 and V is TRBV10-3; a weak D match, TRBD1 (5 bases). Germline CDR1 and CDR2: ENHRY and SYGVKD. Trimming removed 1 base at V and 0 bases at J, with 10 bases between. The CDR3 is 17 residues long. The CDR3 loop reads CAISEFAGSSGANVLTF. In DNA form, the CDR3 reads TGTGCCATCAGTGAGTTTGCAGGGTCCTCTGGGGCCAACGTCCTGACTTTC.

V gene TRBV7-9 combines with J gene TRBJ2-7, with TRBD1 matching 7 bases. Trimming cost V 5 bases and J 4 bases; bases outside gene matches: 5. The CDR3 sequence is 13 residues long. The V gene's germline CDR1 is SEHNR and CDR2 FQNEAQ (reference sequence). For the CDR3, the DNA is TGTGCCAGCAGCCCCGGGACAGTATACGAGCAGTACTTC. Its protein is CASSPGTVYEQYF.

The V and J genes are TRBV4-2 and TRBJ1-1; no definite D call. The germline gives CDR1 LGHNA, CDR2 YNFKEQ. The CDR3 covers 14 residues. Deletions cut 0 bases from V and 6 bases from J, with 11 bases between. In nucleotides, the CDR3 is TGTGCCAGCAGCCAAGAGGGAGGGAGGGCTGAAGCTTTCTTT. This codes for CASSQEGGRAEAFF.